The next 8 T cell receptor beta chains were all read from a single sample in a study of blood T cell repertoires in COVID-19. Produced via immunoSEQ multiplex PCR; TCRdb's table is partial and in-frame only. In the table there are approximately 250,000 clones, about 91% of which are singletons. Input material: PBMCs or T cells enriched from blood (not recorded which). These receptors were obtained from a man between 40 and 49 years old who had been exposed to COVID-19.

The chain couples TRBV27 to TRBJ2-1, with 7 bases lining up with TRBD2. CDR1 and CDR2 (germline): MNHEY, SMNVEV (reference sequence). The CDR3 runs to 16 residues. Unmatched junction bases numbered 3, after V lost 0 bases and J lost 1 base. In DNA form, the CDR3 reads TGTGCCAGCAGTTTATCACCTAGCGGTTCCTACAATGAGCAGTTCTTC. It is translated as CASSLSPSGSYNEQFF.

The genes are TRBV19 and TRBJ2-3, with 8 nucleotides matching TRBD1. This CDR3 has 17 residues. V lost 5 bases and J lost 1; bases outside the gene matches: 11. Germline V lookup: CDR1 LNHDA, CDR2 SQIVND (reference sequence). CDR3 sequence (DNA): TGTGCCAGTAGTGGAAGGACAGGGAGTTTTGGCACAGATACGCAGTATTTT. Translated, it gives CASSGRTGSFGTDTQYF.

CDR3 nucleotides: TGTGCCATCAGTGGGCCTGGTCAGGGTTTCGATGGCTACACCTTC. Translation gives CAISGPGQGFDGYTF. V is TRBV10-3 and J is TRBJ1-2; possibly TRBD1 for D (5 bases). V lost 4 bases and J lost 6, with 18 bases in between. This CDR3 has 15 residues. CDR1 is ENHRY, CDR2 SYGVKD, per germline.

The CDR3 DNA reads as TGTGCCAGCAGCCATTATCACGGGACAGGGGATAACTATGGCTACACCTTC. This gives the protein CASSHYHGTGDNYGYTF. The chain uses TRBV4-2 and TRBJ1-2; 10 bases line up with TRBD1. CDR1 and CDR2 from the germline V gene are LGHNA and YNFKEQ. The CDR3 sequence is 17 residues long. Losses at the gene ends were 3 bases for V and 1 base for J; bases not matched to a gene: 8.

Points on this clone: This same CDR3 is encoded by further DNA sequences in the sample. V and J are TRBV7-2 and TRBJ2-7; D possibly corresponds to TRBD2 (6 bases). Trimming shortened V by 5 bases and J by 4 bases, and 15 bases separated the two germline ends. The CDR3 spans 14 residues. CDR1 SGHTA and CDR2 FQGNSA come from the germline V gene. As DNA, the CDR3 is TGTGCCAGCAGCCCGGGGACTGGCACTTACGAGCAGTACTTC. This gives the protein CASSPGTGTYEQYF.

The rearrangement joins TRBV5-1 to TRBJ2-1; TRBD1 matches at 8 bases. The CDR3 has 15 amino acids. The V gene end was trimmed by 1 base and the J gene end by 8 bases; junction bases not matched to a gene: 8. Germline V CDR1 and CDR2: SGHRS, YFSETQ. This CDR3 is CASSLPTGDEDEQFF. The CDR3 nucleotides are TGCGCCAGCAGCTTGCCGACAGGGGACGAAGATGAGCAGTTCTTC. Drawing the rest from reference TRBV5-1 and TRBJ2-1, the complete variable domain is KAGVTQTPRYLIKTRGQQVTLSCSPISGHRSVSWYQQTPGQGLQFLFEYFSETQRNKGNFPGRFSGRQFSNSRSEMNVSTLELGDSALYLCASSLPTGDEDEQFFGPGTRLTVL.

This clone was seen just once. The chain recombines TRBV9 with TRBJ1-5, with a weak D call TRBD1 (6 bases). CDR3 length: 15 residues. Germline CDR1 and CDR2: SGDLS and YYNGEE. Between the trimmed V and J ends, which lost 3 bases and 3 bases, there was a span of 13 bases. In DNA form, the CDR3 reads TGTGCCAGCAGCGCCCCGGGACACATCAATCAGCCCCAGCATTTT. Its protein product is CASSAPGHINQPQHF.

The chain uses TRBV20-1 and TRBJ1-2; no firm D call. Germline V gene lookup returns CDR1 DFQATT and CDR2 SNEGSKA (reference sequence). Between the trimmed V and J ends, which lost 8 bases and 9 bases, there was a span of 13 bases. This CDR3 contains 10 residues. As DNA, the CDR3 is TGCAGTCTCCCAGGCCGCAGCTACACCTTC. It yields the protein CSLPGRSYTF.